Listed here are 10 T cell receptor beta chains from one sample, sequenced in a study of T cell changes during pregnancy in multiple sclerosis (dated by TCRdb to between 2019 and 2020). The library was built by means of the immunoSEQ multiplex PCR assay. In its TCRdb copy, this immuneACCESS table keeps in-frame sequences only and misses some clones. Where compared with another copy, unresolved V genes explain less than half of these, and the others have no known cause. Recorded for this sample are approximately 61,000 clones; approximately 91% of them occurred a single time. Together, the top ten hold 1.5% to 2% of the sample. This specimen consisted of peripheral blood, obtained in the first trimester of pregnancy. The receptors originated from a female donor with multiple sclerosis, enrolled in a pregnancy study.

The CDR3 spells CASSPRSLGADGYTF. The DNA of the CDR3 is TGTGCCAGTAGTCCCCGCTCCTTGGGGGCGGATGGCTACACCTTC. This chain uses TRBV19 with TRBJ1-2; possibly TRBD1 for D (6 bases). The CDR3 length is 15 residues. Germline values: CDR1 LNHDA, CDR2 SQIVND (reference sequence). The germline V and J ends were trimmed by 5 bases and 6 bases, with 19 bases remaining between them.

V is TRBV5-4 and J is TRBJ1-5, with 7 bases lining up with TRBD1. The CDR3 spans 14 residues. Germline CDR1 and CDR2: SGHNT and YYREEE (reference sequence). The trim removed 1 base at V and 2 bases at J, leaving 0 bases unmatched. In DNA form, the CDR3 reads TGTGCCAGCAGCTTGACAGGGGGCAATCAGCCCCAGCATTTT. Translation gives CASSLTGGNQPQHF.

The V call is TRBV5-1, the J call TRBJ2-3; tentative D call: TRBD2 (6 bases). Germline CDR1 and CDR2: SGHRS and YFSETQ. The CDR3 sequence is 14 residues long. V was clipped by 2 bases and J by 4 bases, with 11 bases between them. The CDR3 reads CASSFGLNPDTQYF. The CDR3 nucleotides are TGCGCCAGCAGCTTCGGACTAAACCCAGATACGCAGTATTTT.

The gene calls are TRBV5-4 and TRBJ1-1; a weak D match, TRBD1 (6 bases). This CDR3 is built from 17 residues. Germline lookup yields CDR1 SGHNT and CDR2 YYREEE (reference sequence). Trimming removed 2 bases at V and 11 bases at J, with 28 bases between. The CDR3 sequence is CASSFTLPLGQGISAFF. The CDR3 DNA reads TGTGCCAGCAGCTTTACTTTGCCACTAGGGCAGGGGATTAGTGCTTTCTTT.

The chain links TRBV10-3 to TRBJ1-4; weak D call: TRBD1 (5 bases). Per germline, CDR1 ENHRY and CDR2 SYGVKD. V was clipped by 7 bases and J by 3 bases, with 9 bases between them. This CDR3 has 13 amino acids. The CDR3 is CAIKDSANEKLFF. The CDR3 coding sequence is TGTGCCATCAAAGACAGCGCTAATGAAAAACTGTTTTTT.

This clone was seen once. The chain is built from TRBV11-2 and TRBJ2-7; no clear D. The CDR3 covers 12 residues. Germline V gene data show CDR1 as SGHAT and CDR2 as FQNNGV. V lost 3 bases, J lost 2 bases, and 5 bases lay in between. The CDR3 spells CASSLETYEQYF. Here the CDR3 DNA reads TGTGCCAGCAGCTTGGAGACCTACGAGCAGTACTTC.

The chain recombines TRBV10-1 with TRBJ2-2; D is uncertain. The CDR3 is 12 residues long. V was clipped by 5 bases and J by 3 bases, with 4 bases between them. The V gene's germline CDR1 is WNHNN and CDR2 SYGVQD (reference sequence). CDR3 in amino acids: CASSTHTGELFF. CDR3 nucleotide sequence: TGCGCCAGCAGTACTCACACCGGGGAGCTGTTTTTT.

The V gene is TRBV4-1, the J gene TRBJ1-2; 12 nucleotides align to TRBD1. CDR3 length equals 17 residues. The trim removed 4 bases at V and 8 bases at J, leaving 14 bases unmatched. Germline CDR1 and CDR2: MGHRA and YSYEKL. The CDR3, as DNA: TGCGCCAGCAGCCGGCCCGGGACAGGGGGCCTCGGGGCCGGCTACACCTTC. Translating it yields CASSRPGTGGLGAGYTF.

For this clone: A junction boundary mismatches the germline segment, possibly from a read error. V and J are TRBV10-3 and TRBJ1-1, with TRBD1 matching 8 bases. This CDR3 comprises 14 residues. Germline CDR1 and CDR2: ENHRY and SYGVKD. CDR3 nucleotides: TGTGCCCTCAGGGATGGACAGGGATCCACTGAAGCTTTCTTT. Amino acids: CALRDGQGSTEAFF.

CDR3 sequence (DNA): TGTGCCAGTAGTATCACCACAGGGGACGTAGGTTACGAGCAGTACTTC. This gives the protein CASSITTGDVGYEQYF. The chain employs TRBV19 and TRBJ2-7, with TRBD1 matching over 7 bases. This CDR3 has 16 residues. Germline-derived CDR1 and CDR2 are LNHDA and SQIVND (reference sequence). J lost 4 bases, V lost 3 bases, and 12 bases had no gene match.